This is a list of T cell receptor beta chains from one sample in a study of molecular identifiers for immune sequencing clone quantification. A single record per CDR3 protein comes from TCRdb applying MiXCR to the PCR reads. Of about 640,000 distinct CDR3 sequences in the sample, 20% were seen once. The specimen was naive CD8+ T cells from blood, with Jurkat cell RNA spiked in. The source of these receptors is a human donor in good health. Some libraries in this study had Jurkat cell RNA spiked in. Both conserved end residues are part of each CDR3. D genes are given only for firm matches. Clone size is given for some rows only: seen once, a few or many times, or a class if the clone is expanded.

TGTGCCAGCAGCCAGGAAGGGATAGCCAAAAACATTCAGTACTTC	CASSQEGIAKNIQYF	TRBJ2-4	TRBV14	.	many	15
TGCAGCGTTGGACAGGGGGTCACTAATGAAAAACTGTTTTTT	CSVGQGVTNEKLFF	TRBJ1-4	TRBV29-1	TRBD1	many	14
TGCGCCAGCAGCCAAGTCTCGGGGATGTCGGACACTGAAGCTTTCTTT	CASSQVSGMSDTEAFF	TRBJ1-1	TRBV4-3	.	.	16
TGCAGTGCTGACATGACTAGCGTCGATGAGCAGTTCTTC	CSADMTSVDEQFF	TRBJ2-1	TRBV20-1	TRBD2	many	13
TGTGCCAGCAGTTTAATGACAGGGGGCCTACCTGGGACCCAGTACTTC	CASSLMTGGLPGTQYF	TRBJ2-5	TRBV27	TRBD1	many	16
TGCGCCAGCATGGTCCGGGACTCAAGCTACGAGCAGTACTTC	CASMVRDSSYEQYF	TRBJ2-7	TRBV5-1	.	many	14
TGTGCCAGCAGCTTTACGGCCGCGCCGGGAGATACGCAGTATTTT	CASSFTAAPGDTQYF	TRBJ2-3	TRBV11-2	.	once	15
TGTGCCAGCAGCGTAGAAGCGGACGACTACAATGAGCAGCTCTTC	CASSVEADDYNEQLF	TRBJ2-1	TRBV9	.	.	15
TGTGCCAGTAGTATAACTGGGGGAAGTCAGCCCCAGCATTTT	CASSITGGSQPQHF	TRBJ1-5	TRBV19	.	many	14
TGTGCCAGCAGCTTAATTGCGGGAGCCAGCGATGAGCAGTTCTTC	CASSLIAGASDEQFF	TRBJ2-1	TRBV7-3	TRBD2	many	15
TGTGCCAGCAGTTTACTAGGGAGGCAAGAGACCCAGTACTTC	CASSLLGRQETQYF	TRBJ2-5	TRBV27	.	many	14
TGTGCCAGTACCCCAGTCGCGGCTGGGGCCAACGTCCTGACTTTC	CASTPVAAGANVLTF	TRBJ2-6	TRBV19	.	few	15
TGTGCCAGCAGCTTAGATCAAAAACCCGGGCTCACAGATACGCAGTATTTT	CASSLDQKPGLTDTQYF	TRBJ2-3	TRBV7-2	.	many	17
TGTGCCAGCAGTCGGACAGGGAGCACAGATACGCAGTATTTT	CASSRTGSTDTQYF	TRBJ2-3	TRBV5-4	TRBD1	many	14